This T cell receptor (beta chain) originates from a study of OX40 agonist ivuxolimab in advanced cancers. TCRdb keeps only in-frame clones here, not all; method: immunoSEQ multiplex PCR. This table has roughly 80,000 clones, roughly nine tenths appearing once. Study findings and constraints: CD4+ and CD8+ blood T cells expanded clonally by week 6 at 0.1 to 3.0 mg/kg.

Germline loops: CDR1 GTSNPN, CDR2 SVGIG (reference sequence). The CDR3 consists of 15 residues. The V end was cut by 2 bases, the J end by 5 bases, with 18 bases between. With regard to this clone: The target antigen is unknown.

This sample comprised CD4+ or CD8+ T cells sorted from blood, obtained in a trial of the OX40 agonist ivuxolimab. The chain carries TRBV30 and TRBJ1-1; D is undetermined. This sequence originates from an adult with an advanced solid tumor such as melanoma, head and neck, liver or kidney cancer. CDR3 bases: TGTGCCTGGAGTACAAAAGGAACCGACCTGACTGAAGCTTTCTTT. Translation: CAWSTKGTDLTEAFF.